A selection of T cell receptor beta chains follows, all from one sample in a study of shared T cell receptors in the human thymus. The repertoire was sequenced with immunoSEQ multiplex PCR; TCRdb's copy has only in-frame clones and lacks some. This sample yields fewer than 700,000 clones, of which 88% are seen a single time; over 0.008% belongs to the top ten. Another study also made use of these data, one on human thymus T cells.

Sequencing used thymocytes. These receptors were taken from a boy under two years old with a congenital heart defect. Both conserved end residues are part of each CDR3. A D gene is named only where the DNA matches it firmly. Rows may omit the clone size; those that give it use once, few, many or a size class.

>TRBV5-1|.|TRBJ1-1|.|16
TGCGCCAGCAGCCCCAGACACAAGAAGGGGGACACTGAAGCTTTCTTT
CASSPRHKKGDTEAFF
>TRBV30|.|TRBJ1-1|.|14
TGTGCCTGGAGTTGTTTTGAGGGTGGAACTGAAGCTTTCTTT
CAWSCFEGGTEAFF
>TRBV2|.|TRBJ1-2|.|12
TGTGCCAGCATCGAGGACAGCTATGGCTACACCTTC
CASIEDSYGYTF
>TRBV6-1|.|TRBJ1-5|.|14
TGTGCCAGCAGTGAAGGCAGACACAATCAGCCCCAGCATTTT
CASSEGRHNQPQHF
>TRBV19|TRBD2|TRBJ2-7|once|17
TGTGCCAGTAGTGCAAACTATGAACTAGCGGAAGTTTACGAGCAGTACTTC
CASSANYELAEVYEQYF
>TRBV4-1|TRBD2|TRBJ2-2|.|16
TGCGCCAGCAGCCATATTAAGCGGGACTCTCCGAGGGAGCTGTTTTTT
CASSHIKRDSPRELFF
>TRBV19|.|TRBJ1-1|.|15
TGTGCCAGTAGTATTGAGGTCACCCCGTCCCCAAGAGCTTTCTTT
CASSIEVTPSPRAFF
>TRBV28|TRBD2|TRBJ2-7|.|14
TGTGCCAGCAGTTCGCTAGCGGTGCGATACGAGCAGTACTTC
CASSSLAVRYEQYF
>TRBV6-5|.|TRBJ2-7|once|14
TGTGCCAGCACCTGGGCCCGGGGGGACAACGAGCAGTACTTC
CASTWARGDNEQYF
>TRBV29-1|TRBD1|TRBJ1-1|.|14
TGCAGCGCCCAACAGGGGGCGCGTAACACTGAAGCTTTCTTT
CSAQQGARNTEAFF
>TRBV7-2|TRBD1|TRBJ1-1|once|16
TGTGCCAGCAGCCGTCAGGGGGGAGTGAAGAACACTGAAGCTTTCTTT
CASSRQGGVKNTEAFF
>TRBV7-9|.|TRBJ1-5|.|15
TGTGCCAGCAGCAATTACAGGTATAGCAATCAGCCCCAGCATTTT
CASSNYRYSNQPQHF
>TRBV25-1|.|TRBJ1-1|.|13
TGTGCCAGCAGCGATGCAGCGACCTTTGAAGCTTTCTTT
CASSDAATFEAFF
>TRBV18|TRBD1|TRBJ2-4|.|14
TGTGCCAGCTCACCAAGGGGGCAGCAAAACATTCAGTACTTC
CASSPRGQQNIQYF